These 21 T cell receptor beta chains were sequenced from one sample in a study of response to subunit inactivated influenza vaccine. Using its own MiXCR run on the RT-PCR reads, TCRdb lists one record per CDR3 protein. The top ten hold 10% of the sample, which has hundreds of thousands of distinct CDR3 sequences, roughly a fifth seen once. Sequences were derived from PBMCs from blood, sampled about 20 months after vaccination. These receptors were collected from a man aged 50-75 years who received an inactivated influenza vaccine.

This chain joins TRBV13 and TRBJ1-6; unclear D gene. Germline CDR1 is PRHDT and CDR2 is FYEKMQ (reference sequence). The CDR3 totals 17 residues. V was pared by 5 bases and J by 7 bases, with 21 bases between. The chain's CDR3 is CASSAIKTGSKNSPLHF. DNA of the CDR3: TGTGCCAGCAGCGCCATAAAAACGGGCAGCAAGAATTCACCCCTCCACTTT.

The table lists this clonotype with a count of one. The chain employs TRBV20-1 and TRBJ2-3; 9 bases match TRBD1. Germline CDR1 and CDR2: DFQATT and SNEGSKA (reference sequence). The junction had 17 bases not matched to a gene; V was cut back by 5 bases and J by 8 bases. The CDR3 contains 16 residues. CDR3 sequence reads: CSAEPRDRVWSATQYF. The CDR3 region has the DNA TGCAGTGCTGAACCCCGGGACAGGGTGTGGTCGGCTACGCAGTATTTT.

This clonotype was observed a handful of times. The chain combines TRBV6-2 or TRBV6-3 with TRBJ1-1, with a tentative D call TRBD1 (5 bases). CDR3 length: 17 amino acids. Trimming removed 7 bases at V and 0 bases at J, with 21 bases between. Germline V CDR1 and CDR2: MNHEY, SVGEGT. Here the CDR3 reads CASNHPVQGRMNTEAFF. In nucleotides, the CDR3 is TGTGCCAGCAACCACCCCGTCCAGGGTAGGATGAACACTGAAGCTTTCTTT.

The J gene is TRBJ1-4, the V gene TRBV9; D unresolved. Trimming removed 4 bases from V and 0 bases from J, with 13 bases in between. Germline V lookup: CDR1 SGDLS, CDR2 YYNGEE. The CDR3 extends over 16 amino acids. The CDR3 reads CASSPSGRATNEKLFF. CDR3 nucleotide sequence: TGTGCCAGCAGCCCCTCCGGCCGGGCAACTAATGAAAAACTGTTTTTT.

V and J are TRBV10-3 and TRBJ2-5; 7 nucleotides line up with TRBD2. The ends lost 0 bases at V and 5 bases at J; junction bases unmatched: 9. CDR1 is ENHRY, CDR2 SYGVKD, per germline. This CDR3 region has 16 residues. The CDR3 protein is CAISESESSGSETQYF. CDR3 in DNA: TGTGCCATCAGTGAGTCCGAGTCTAGCGGTTCGGAGACCCAGTACTTC.

CDR3 residues: CASSYSGTPFYEQYF. The DNA of the CDR3 is TGTGCCAGCAGTTACTCCGGGACCCCCTTCTACGAGCAGTACTTC. This chain joins TRBV6-5 and TRBJ2-7, with D perhaps TRBD1 or TRBD2 (5 bases each). Trimming pared 0 bases from V and 3 bases from J, leaving 12 bases between. CDR3 length equals 15 residues. The germline V gene encodes CDR1 MNHEY and CDR2 SVGAGI.

This clonotype was seen a handful of times. J is TRBJ1-5 and V is TRBV19; D unresolved. The V gene's germline CDR1 is LNHDA and CDR2 SQIVND (reference sequence). The CDR3 is made up of 17 amino acids. V lost 3 bases and J lost 6, with 21 bases in between. This CDR3 is CASSILSSTGMSQPQHF. CDR3 DNA: TGTGCCAGTAGTATCCTCTCATCAACCGGAATGAGTCAGCCCCAGCATTTT. Full variable domain (remainder filled in from reference TRBV19 and TRBJ1-5): DGGITQSPKYLFRKEGQNVTLSCEQNLNHDAMYWYRQDPGQGLRLIYYSQIVNDFQKGDIAEGYSVSREKKESFPLTVTSAQKNPTAFYLCASSILSSTGMSQPQHFGDGTRLSIL.

This clonotype was seen ten or more times. The J gene is TRBJ1-1, the V gene TRBV2; D is unclear. The V end was cut by 7 bases, the J end by 0 bases, with 15 bases between. This CDR3 has 15 residues. Germline CDR1 reads SNHLY; CDR2 reads FYNNEI. The CDR3 DNA reads TGTGCCAGCATGACCTCCCGAGGGTTGAACACTGAAGCTTTCTTT. Encoded protein: CASMTSRGLNTEAFF.

V is TRBV5-1 and J is TRBJ2-5; 7 bases are shared with TRBD1. Germline V lookup: CDR1 SGHRS, CDR2 YFSETQ. Losses at the gene ends were 7 bases for V and 0 bases for J; bases not matched to a gene: 3. This CDR3 is built from 13 residues. The CDR3 loop is CASRDSNQETQYF. In DNA, the CDR3 is TGCGCCAGCCGGGACAGCAACCAAGAGACCCAGTACTTC.

This clonotype was counted only a few times. The J gene is TRBJ2-3, the V gene TRBV4-1; 11 bases align to TRBD1. Germline V gives CDR1 MGHRA, CDR2 YSYEKL. J gave up 5 bases and V 2 bases, and 3 bases lay outside the gene matches. The CDR3 consists of 15 residues. The CDR3 loop reads CASSQPGQGEDTQYF. CDR3 in DNA: TGCGCCAGCAGCCAACCGGGACAGGGGGAAGATACGCAGTATTTT.

The DNA for the CDR3 is TGTGCCAGCTCACCACCCACCGGCTATGGCTACACCTTC. Its protein product is CASSPPTGYGYTF. The chain recombines TRBV18 with TRBJ1-2; D is undetermined. There are 13 residues in the CDR3. V lost 0 bases to trimming and J lost 4 bases, with 6 bases between them. Germline lookup yields CDR1 KGHSH and CDR2 LQKENI.

The V gene is TRBV10-3, the J gene TRBJ1-5; D might be TRBD1 (5 bases). This CDR3 contains 14 residues. Germline CDR1 is ENHRY and CDR2 is SYGVKD. Trimming removed 0 bases at V and 4 bases at J, with 7 bases between. The CDR3 protein is CAISESGDNQPQHF. CDR3 nucleotides: TGTGCCATCAGTGAGTCGGGGGATAATCAGCCCCAGCATTTT.

The gene calls are TRBV20-1 and TRBJ1-5, with a weak D call TRBD1 (6 bases). V lost 6 bases to trimming and J lost 1 base, with 13 bases between them. Germline-derived CDR1 and CDR2 are DFQATT and SNEGSKA (reference sequence). The CDR3 runs to 14 residues. In DNA, the CDR3 is TGCAGTGCAAGGACAGCGGGGAGCAATCAGCCCCAGCATTTT. Residues: CSARTAGSNQPQHF.

This clonotype turned up a few times. This rearrangement joins TRBV28 to TRBJ1-5; 8 bases align to TRBD1. Germline CDR1 MDHEN, CDR2 SYDVKM. V lost 4 bases and J lost 3; bases outside the gene matches: 8. CDR3 length equals 16 residues. CDR3 loop: CASSSSDRADNQPQHF. The CDR3 region has the DNA TGTGCCAGCAGTTCATCGGACAGGGCGGACAATCAGCCCCAGCATTTT.

The rearrangement joins TRBV28 to TRBJ1-5; D not resolved. Germline V lookup: CDR1 MDHEN, CDR2 SYDVKM. Trimming pared 7 bases from V and 2 bases from J, leaving 15 bases between. The CDR3 totals 15 residues. For the CDR3, the DNA is TGTGCCAGCACCCCGGCATATGGGGGCAATCAGCCCCAGCATTTT. It translates to CASTPAYGGNQPQHF.

This clonotype was picked up a small number of times. J is TRBJ1-2 and V is TRBV14; perhaps TRBD1 as D (5 bases). Germline lookup yields CDR1 SGHDN and CDR2 FVKESK. V dropped 1 base and J dropped 8 bases, with 11 bases sitting between them. The length of the CDR3 is 13 residues. This CDR3 is CASSQVGDRGYTF. As DNA, the CDR3 is TGTGCCAGCAGCCAAGTAGGGGATCGGGGCTACACCTTC.

This sequence joins TRBV7-1 and TRBJ2-7; D gene ambiguous. TRBV7-1 is an ORF; its function is uncertain. The CDR3 runs 11 residues. Between the trimmed V and J ends, which lost 3 bases and 7 bases, there was a span of 7 bases. CDR3 in amino acids: CASSSTLEQYF. In DNA, the CDR3 is TGTGCCAGCAGCTCTACATTGGAGCAGTACTTC.

Many counts were recorded for this clonotype. This rearrangement joins TRBV28 to TRBJ1-5, with D possibly TRBD1 on 5 matching bases. Trimming took 3 bases from V and 1 from J, leaving 16 bases between them. Germline V CDR1 and CDR2: MDHEN, SYDVKM. The length of the CDR3 is 17 residues. The CDR3 reads CASSFIGGWASNQPQHF. DNA of the CDR3: TGTGCCAGCAGTTTTATTGGGGGGTGGGCGAGCAATCAGCCCCAGCATTTT.

This clonotype was found many times. The V and J genes are TRBV18 and TRBJ1-2; perhaps TRBD1 as D (6 bases). Trimming took 6 bases from V and 4 from J, leaving 15 bases between them. This CDR3 contains 14 residues. CDR1 is KGHSH and CDR2 is LQKENI in the germline V gene. The CDR3 DNA sequence: TGTGCCAGCTCCCTCACCGGACAGTCCTATGGCTACACCTTC. This encodes CASSLTGQSYGYTF.

The chain recombines TRBV20-1 with TRBJ2-3; a possible D gene is TRBD2 (6 bases). V was pared by 6 bases and J by 2 bases, with 24 bases between. The CDR3 is 17 residues long. Per the germline V gene, CDR1 is DFQATT and CDR2 is SNEGSKA (reference sequence). The CDR3 region is CSAPLPGTFVDTDTQYF. CDR3 bases: TGCAGTGCCCCCCTCCCGGGGACTTTCGTAGACACAGATACGCAGTATTTT.

This clonotype has more than one count but fewer than ten. One end of the junction varies from germline; a read error may be responsible. V and J are TRBV10-1 and TRBJ1-4; TRBD1 might be the D (5 bases). The CDR3 runs to 20 residues. Germline-derived CDR1 and CDR2 are WNHNN and SYGVQD (reference sequence). The CDR3 region is CASSDLQLPIQEPTDEKLFF. CDR3 nucleotides: TGCGCCAGCAGTGACCTCCAGTTACCTATACAGGAGCCAACTGATGAAAAACTGTTTTTT.